A single sample gave rise to the 13 T cell receptor beta chains below, sequenced in a study of cytomegalovirus exposure and HLA in healthy donors. The study ran its PCR with 60 Vbeta and 13 Jbeta primers. Clones were read by immunoSEQ multiplex PCR, and TCRdb kept only the in-frame ones, dropping some. The data contain about 130,000 clones, about 68% of them singletons. Sequencing was carried out using PBMCs. The source is a middle-aged man in good health and CMV-seropositive.

V usage is TRBV6-1 and J usage is TRBJ2-1; maybe TRBD1 (6 bases). V dropped 8 bases and J dropped 0 bases, with 11 bases sitting between them. The CDR3 totals 14 residues. From germline, CDR1 is MNHNS and CDR2 SASEGT. CDR3 loop: CASGQSSSYNEQFF. The CDR3 DNA reads TGTGCCAGCGGACAGTCGAGCTCCTACAATGAGCAGTTCTTC.

This chain connects TRBV20-1 to TRBJ1-6; D is unclear. Germline CDR1 DFQATT, CDR2 SNEGSKA (reference sequence). With 4 bases removed from V and 9 bases from J, the gap between germline ends came to 7 bases. This CDR3 comprises 11 residues. The CDR3 DNA sequence: TGCAGTGCTACGACGGGTTCACCCCTCCACTTT. Protein sequence: CSATTGSPLHF.

The V gene is TRBV27, the J gene TRBJ1-5, with D hard to call. Germline V gene sequence: CDR1 MNHEY, CDR2 SMNVEV (reference sequence). This CDR3 has 12 amino acids. V lost 5 bases, J lost 7 bases, and 9 bases lay in between. This CDR3 is CASSRAGQPQHF. As DNA, the CDR3 is TGTGCCAGCAGTCGCGCGGGCCAGCCCCAGCATTTT.

This chain uses TRBV28 with TRBJ2-7; the D gene is possibly TRBD1 (6 bases). V dropped 6 bases and J dropped 2 bases, with 26 bases sitting between them. There are 18 residues in the CDR3. The germline V gene encodes CDR1 MDHEN and CDR2 SYDVKM. DNA for the CDR3: TGTGCCAGCAGCCCTTTAGGTTTAAGGCAGGGGACCACCTACGAGCAGTACTTC. Amino acids: CASSPLGLRQGTTYEQYF. The variable domain in full, completed from reference TRBV28 and TRBJ2-7, reads DVKVTQSSRYLVKRTGEKVFLECVQDMDHENMFWYRQDPGLGLRLIYFSYDVKMKEKGDIPEGYSVSREKKERFSLILESASTNQTSMYLCASSPLGLRQGTTYEQYFGPGTRLTVT.

A few counts support this clone. The CDR3 loop is CASRRGGNEQFF. CDR3 DNA sequence: TGTGCCAGCAGGCGGGGGGGAAATGAGCAGTTCTTC. The chain couples TRBV5-8 to TRBJ2-1, with 9 bases fitting TRBD2. The CDR3 has 12 residues. V lost 5 bases, J lost 7 bases, and 1 base stayed unmatched. CDR1 and CDR2 (germline): SGHTS, YDEGEE. Full variable domain (outside the CDR3, taken from reference TRBV5-8 and TRBJ2-1): EAGVTQSPTHLIKTRGQQATLRCSPISGHTSVYWYQQALGLGLQFLLWYDEGEERNRGNFPPRFSGRQFPNYSSELNVNALELEDSALYLCASRRGGNEQFFGPGTRLTVL.

This clone was seen a handful of times. The CDR3, as DNA: TGTGCCAGCAGCGGCAGGGGGCGGGACTATGGCTACACCTTC. It translates to CASSGRGRDYGYTF. The V and J genes are TRBV2 and TRBJ1-2, with 8 bases lining up with TRBD1. After removal of 6 bases from V and 3 bases from J, the junction contained 6 bases not matched to a gene. CDR3 length: 14 residues. CDR1 SNHLY and CDR2 FYNNEI come from the germline V gene. The whole variable domain, remainder taken from reference TRBV2 and TRBJ1-2, is EPEVTQTPSHQVTQMGQEVILRCVPISNHLYFYWYRQILGQKVEFLVSFYNNEISEKSEIFDDQFSVERPDGSNFTLKIRSTKLEDSAMYFCASSGRGRDYGYTFGSGTRLTVV.

The rearrangement uses TRBV15 and TRBJ2-5; TRBD2 aligns across 8 bases. Germline lookup yields CDR1 LNHNV and CDR2 YYDKDF (reference sequence). There are 15 residues in the CDR3. Losses at the gene ends were 0 bases for V and 2 bases for J; bases not matched to a gene: 2. The DNA of the CDR3 is TGTGCCACCAGCAGAGATTCTAGCGGGCAAGAGACCCAGTACTTC. Residues: CATSRDSSGQETQYF.

This clone came up once. The chain joins TRBV7-9 to TRBJ2-7; a weak D match, TRBD1 (6 bases). V was pared by 5 bases and J by 1 base, with 12 bases between. The CDR3 runs to 14 residues. The germline V gene encodes CDR1 SEHNR and CDR2 FQNEAQ (reference sequence). The CDR3 loop reads CASSPSGQSYEQYF. CDR3 in DNA: TGTGCCAGCAGCCCCTCTGGACAGTCCTACGAGCAGTACTTC.

The chain combines TRBV27 with TRBJ2-1; maybe TRBD1 (6 bases). Germline CDR1 reads MNHEY; CDR2 reads SMNVEV (reference sequence). The CDR3 totals 12 residues. Trimming removed 4 bases at V and 9 bases at J, with 10 bases between. CDR3 DNA sequence: TGTGCCAGCAGTTCCCGCAGGGGTGAGCAGTTCTTC. It specifies CASSSRRGEQFF.

The CDR3 loop reads CASSTDRGQEETQYF. The CDR3 DNA is TGTGCCAGCAGCACGGACAGGGGGCAGGAGGAGACCCAGTACTTC. The genes are TRBV7-8 and TRBJ2-5, with 11 bases that match TRBD1. With V trimmed by 5 bases and J by 5 bases, 7 bases remained unmatched. Germline V gene lookup returns CDR1 SGHVS and CDR2 FQNEAQ. This CDR3 has 15 amino acids. Supplemented by reference TRBV7-8 and TRBJ2-5, the full variable domain reads GAGVSQSPRYKVAKRGQDVALRCDPISGHVSLFWYQQALGQGPEFLTYFQNEAQLDKSGLPSDRFFAERPEGSVSTLKIQRTQQEDSAVYLCASSTDRGQEETQYFGPGTRLLVL.

CDR3 protein: CASSTGGGETQYF. The CDR3 nucleotides read TGCGCCAGCAGCACCGGGGGTGGAGAGACCCAGTACTTC. The chain combines TRBV5-1 with TRBJ2-5; TRBD2 might be the D (6 bases). Trimming stripped 4 bases from V and 4 bases from J, with 11 bases between. Looked up from germline, CDR1 is SGHRS and CDR2 is YFSETQ. This CDR3 region has 13 residues. Using reference TRBV5-1 and TRBJ2-5 for the parts outside the CDR3, the full variable domain is KAGVTQTPRYLIKTRGQQVTLSCSPISGHRSVSWYQQTPGQGLQFLFEYFSETQRNKGNFPGRFSGRQFSNSRSEMNVSTLELGDSALYLCASSTGGGETQYFGPGTRLLVL.

This sequence joins TRBV7-9 and TRBJ2-7; 7 nucleotides match TRBD1. The CDR3 runs to 12 residues. Germline loops: CDR1 SEHNR, CDR2 FQNEAQ (reference sequence). V dropped 2 bases and J dropped 7; count of bases not matched to a gene: 2. In DNA, the CDR3 is TGTGCCAGCAGCTTAAGGACAGGTGAGCAGTACTTC. The encoded protein is CASSLRTGEQYF.

The genes are TRBV6-4 and TRBJ2-3, with 10 nucleotides matching TRBD2. The germline V gene has CDR1 MRHNA and CDR2 SNTAGT. The CDR3 is 16 residues long. The V and J ends lost 2 bases and 6 bases, in that order; junction bases with no gene match: 8. The CDR3 protein is CASSDGAGGPTDTQYF. CDR3 sequence (DNA): TGTGCCAGCAGTGACGGAGCGGGGGGGCCGACGGATACGCAGTATTTT.